The TCR beta chain described here comes from a study of shared clonotypes between healthy human individuals. Study background: Researchers assigned three CD4 naive, three CD4 memory, two CD8 naive and one CD8 memory plate to each donor.

This clone appeared once. Antigen unknown. Naive CD45RA+ and memory CD45RA-negative subsets were split from CD4+ cells. Findings and caveats of the study: Despite large depth, rarefaction showed incomplete sorted-subset sequencing.

Template for every sorted-subset replicate PCR totaled about 200 ng DNA, tens of thousands of T cell genomes. TCRdb keeps only in-frame clones here, not all; method: immunoSEQ multiplex PCR. The top ten hold approximately 1.5% of the sample, which has about 1 million clones, about 75% seen once. Trimming took 0 bases from V and 3 from J, leaving 17 bases between them. Germline V lookup: CDR1 LNHDA, CDR2 SQIVND (reference sequence). The CDR3 length is 17 residues. The receptor was derived from a man aged 18 to 30 in good health. The sample taken for sequencing was memory CD4+ T cells sorted from blood. Documented subset: CD45RA-negative fraction. The chain carries TRBV19 and TRBJ1-1; D gene unclear. In nucleotides, the CDR3 is TGTGCCAGTAGTATAGAACCCCTCGGACGGTCGTACACTGAAGCTTTCTTT. Protein: CASSIEPLGRSYTEAFF.